The clone carrying this T cell receptor (beta chain) was detected only a few times. No antigen is known for it. Profiling relied on immunoSEQ multiplex PCR, and the TCRdb table lists in-frame clones only, not all of them. In the table there are more than 150,000 clones, roughly four fifths of which are singletons. The data belong to a study of cytomegalovirus exposure and HLA in healthy donors. General observations from the study: It was approximately 160 TCR beta chains that were listed as cytomegalovirus-associated.

This CDR3 has 16 residues. The V and J ends lost 4 bases and 2 bases, in that order; junction bases with no gene match: 10. Germline CDR1 and CDR2: SGHRS and YFSETQ. V is TRBV5-1 and J is TRBJ2-7; 9 bases line up with TRBD1. This sequence was found in a woman between 18 and 29 years old in good health and CMV-seropositive. The sequencing input was PBMCs. The CDR3 is CASSPEPGQGTYEQYF. The CDR3 nucleotides are TGCGCCAGCAGCCCGGAACCGGGACAGGGCACCTACGAGCAGTACTTC.